This T cell receptor (beta chain) was identified during a study of blood T cell repertoires in COVID-19. CDR1 is ENHRY and CDR2 is SYGVKD in the germline V gene. The V gene end was trimmed by 6 bases and the J gene end by 6 bases; junction bases not matched to a gene: 7. The CDR3 loop spans 13 amino acids. The data were produced by immunoSEQ multiplex PCR, yet TCRdb's version contains in-frame clones alone and is incomplete. Of under 250,000 clones in the sample, 83% were seen once. V is TRBV10-3 and J is TRBJ1-1, with TRBD1 matching over 7 bases. Material for sequencing was PBMCs or T cells enriched from blood (not recorded which). The receptor was isolated from a woman aged 50 to 60 who had been exposed to COVID-19. In DNA form, the CDR3 reads TGTGCCATCAGCCGGGACAGTAGTGCTGAAGCTTTCTTT. The encoded protein is CAISRDSSAEAFF.